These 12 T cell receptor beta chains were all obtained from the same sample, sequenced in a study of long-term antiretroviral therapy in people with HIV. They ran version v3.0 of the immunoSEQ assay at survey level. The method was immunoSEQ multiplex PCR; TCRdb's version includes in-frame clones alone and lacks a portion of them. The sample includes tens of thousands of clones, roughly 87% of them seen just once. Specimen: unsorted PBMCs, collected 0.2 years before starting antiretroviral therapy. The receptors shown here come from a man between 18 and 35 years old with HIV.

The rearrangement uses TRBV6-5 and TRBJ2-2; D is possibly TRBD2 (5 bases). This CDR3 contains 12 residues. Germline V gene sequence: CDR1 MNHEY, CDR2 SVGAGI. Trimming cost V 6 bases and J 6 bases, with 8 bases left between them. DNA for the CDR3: TGTGCCAGCAGACTAGAGGCCGGGGAGCTGTTTTTT. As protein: CASRLEAGELFF.

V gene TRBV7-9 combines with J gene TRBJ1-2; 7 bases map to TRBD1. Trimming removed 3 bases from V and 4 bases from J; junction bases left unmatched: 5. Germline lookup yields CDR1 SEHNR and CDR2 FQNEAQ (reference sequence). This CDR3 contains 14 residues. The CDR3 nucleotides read TGTGCCAGCAGCTTCGGACAGGCAAGCTATGGCTACACCTTC. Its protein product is CASSFGQASYGYTF.

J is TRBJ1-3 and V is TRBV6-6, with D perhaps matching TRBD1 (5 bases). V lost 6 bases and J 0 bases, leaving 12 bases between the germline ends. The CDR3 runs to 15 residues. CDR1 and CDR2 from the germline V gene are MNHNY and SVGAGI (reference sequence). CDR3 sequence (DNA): TGTGCCAGCAGCCGTACCACAGGCTCTGGAAACACCATATATTTT. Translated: CASSRTTGSGNTIYF.

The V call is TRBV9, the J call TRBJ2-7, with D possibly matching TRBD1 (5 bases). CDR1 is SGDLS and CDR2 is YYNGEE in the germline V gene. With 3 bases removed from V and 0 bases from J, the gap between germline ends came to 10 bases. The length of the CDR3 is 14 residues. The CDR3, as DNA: TGTGCCAGCAGCGCGCAGGGAATCTCCTACGAGCAGTACTTC. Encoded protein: CASSAQGISYEQYF.

The CDR3, as DNA: TGTGCCAGCAGCTTAATGGGGGGGGAAGAGACCCAGTACTTC. This encodes CASSLMGGEETQYF. The V gene is TRBV7-9, the J gene TRBJ2-5; 7 bases map to TRBD2. V dropped 2 bases and J dropped 3; count of bases not matched to a gene: 3. Germline values: CDR1 SEHNR, CDR2 FQNEAQ (reference sequence). The CDR3 is made up of 14 amino acids.

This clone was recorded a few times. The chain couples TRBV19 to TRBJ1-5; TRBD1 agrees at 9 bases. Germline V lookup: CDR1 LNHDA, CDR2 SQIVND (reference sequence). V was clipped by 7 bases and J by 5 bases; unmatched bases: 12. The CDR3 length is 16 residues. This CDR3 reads CASTTGQGNSYQPQHF. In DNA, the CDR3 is TGTGCCAGTACCACAGGACAGGGGAACTCATATCAGCCCCAGCATTTT.

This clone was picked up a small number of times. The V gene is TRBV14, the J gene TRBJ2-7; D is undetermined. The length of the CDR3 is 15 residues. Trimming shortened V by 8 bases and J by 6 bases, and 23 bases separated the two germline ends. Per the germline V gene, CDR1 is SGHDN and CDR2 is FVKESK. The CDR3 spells CASGSSRSILREQYF. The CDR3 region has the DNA TGTGCCAGCGGATCCTCAAGGAGCATTCTACGCGAGCAGTACTTC.

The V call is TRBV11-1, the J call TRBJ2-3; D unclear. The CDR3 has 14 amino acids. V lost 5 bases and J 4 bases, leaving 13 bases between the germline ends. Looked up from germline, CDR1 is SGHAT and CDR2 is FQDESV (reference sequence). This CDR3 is CASSPTHGADTQYF. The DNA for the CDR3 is TGTGCCAGCAGCCCGACCCATGGGGCAGATACGCAGTATTTT. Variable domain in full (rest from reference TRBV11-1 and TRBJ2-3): EAEVAQSPRYKITEKSQAVAFWCDPISGHATLYWYRQILGQGPELLVQFQDESVVDDSQLPKDRFSAERLKGVDSTLKIQPAELGDSAMYLCASSPTHGADTQYFGPGTRLTVL.

Here the CDR3 reads CASHGGNIQYF. The CDR3 DNA follows: TGTGCCAGCCACGGGGGTAACATTCAGTACTTC. The rearrangement uses TRBV27 and TRBJ2-4, with D possibly matching TRBD2 (6 bases). Germline V lookup: CDR1 MNHEY, CDR2 SMNVEV (reference sequence). There are 11 residues in the CDR3. Trimming removed 8 bases at V and 7 bases at J, with 9 bases between.

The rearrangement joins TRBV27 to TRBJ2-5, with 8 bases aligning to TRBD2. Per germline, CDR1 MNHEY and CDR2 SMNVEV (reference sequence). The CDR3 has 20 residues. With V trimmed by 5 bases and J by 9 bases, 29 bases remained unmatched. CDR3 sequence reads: CASSLSYGGATSSNVRAQYF. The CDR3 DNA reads TGTGCCAGCAGTCTTAGCTACGGGGGGGCGACTAGTTCTAACGTGCGGGCCCAGTACTTC.

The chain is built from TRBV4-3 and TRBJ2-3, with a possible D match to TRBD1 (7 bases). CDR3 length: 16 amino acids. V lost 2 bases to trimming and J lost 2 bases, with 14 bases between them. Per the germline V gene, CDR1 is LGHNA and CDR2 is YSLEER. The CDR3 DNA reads TGCGCCAGCAGCCAATTGGAGGGGGCCTCCACAGATACGCAGTATTTT. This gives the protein CASSQLEGASTDTQYF.

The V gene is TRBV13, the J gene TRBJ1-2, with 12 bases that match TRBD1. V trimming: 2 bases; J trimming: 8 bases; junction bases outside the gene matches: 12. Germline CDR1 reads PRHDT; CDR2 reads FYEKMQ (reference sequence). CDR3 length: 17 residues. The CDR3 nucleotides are TGTGCCAGCAGCTTAAGGCTGGGCGGGACAGGGGGCCGCGGCTACACCTTC. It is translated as CASSLRLGGTGGRGYTF. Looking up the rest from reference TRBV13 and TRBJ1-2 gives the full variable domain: AAGVIQSPRHLIKEKRETATLKCYPIPRHDTVYWYQQGPGQDPQFLISFYEKMQSDKGSIPDRFSAQQFSDYHSELNMSSLELGDSALYFCASSLRLGGTGGRGYTFGSGTRLTVV.